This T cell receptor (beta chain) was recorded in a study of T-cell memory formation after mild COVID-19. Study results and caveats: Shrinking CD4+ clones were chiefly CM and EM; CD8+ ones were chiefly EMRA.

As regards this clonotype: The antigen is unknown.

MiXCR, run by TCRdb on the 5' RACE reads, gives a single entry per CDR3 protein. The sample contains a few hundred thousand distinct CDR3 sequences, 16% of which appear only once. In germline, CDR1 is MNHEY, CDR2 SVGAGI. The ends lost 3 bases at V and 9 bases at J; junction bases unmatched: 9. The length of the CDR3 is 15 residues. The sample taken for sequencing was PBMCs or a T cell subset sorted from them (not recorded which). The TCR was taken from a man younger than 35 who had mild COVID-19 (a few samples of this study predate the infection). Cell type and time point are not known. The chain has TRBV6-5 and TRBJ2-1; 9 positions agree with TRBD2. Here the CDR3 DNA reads TGTGCCAGCAGTTATTCTAGCGGGGTGTTCAGTGAGCAGTTCTTC. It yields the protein CASSYSSGVFSEQFF.